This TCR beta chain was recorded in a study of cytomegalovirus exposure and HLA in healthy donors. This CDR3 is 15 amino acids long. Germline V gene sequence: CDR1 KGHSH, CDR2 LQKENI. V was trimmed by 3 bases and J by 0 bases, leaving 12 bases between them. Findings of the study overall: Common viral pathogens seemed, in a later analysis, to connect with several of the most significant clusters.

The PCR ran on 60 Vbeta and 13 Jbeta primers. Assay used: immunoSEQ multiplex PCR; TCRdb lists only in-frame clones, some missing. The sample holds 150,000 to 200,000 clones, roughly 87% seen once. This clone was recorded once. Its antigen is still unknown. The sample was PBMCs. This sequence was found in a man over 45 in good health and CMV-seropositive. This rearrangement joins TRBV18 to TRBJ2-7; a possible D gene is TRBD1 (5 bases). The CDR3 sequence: CASSPSRASSYEQYF. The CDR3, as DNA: TGTGCCAGCTCACCCAGCAGGGCCTCCTCCTACGAGCAGTACTTC.